This T cell receptor beta chain was identified during a study of T cell responses to AZD1222 COVID-19 vaccine. General study findings and limits: Only six people who got AZD1222 tested seropositive at baseline. The study found vaccine-associated CD4 TCRs spanning spike, dominant at 160-218 and 743-854. Most donors were white British and more were female, and clonal diversity was possibly underestimated.

Some clones are missing from TCRdb's copy, which holds only in-frame ones; the method was immunoSEQ multiplex PCR. Here the sample spans approximately 110,000 clones, about 85% being singletons. V was clipped by 5 bases and J by 0 bases, with 11 bases between them. The germline CDR1 and CDR2 sequences are KGHSH and LQKENI. The CDR3 contains 15 residues. A word on this clone: Its specificity is not known.

The chain couples TRBV18 to TRBJ2-1; D may be TRBD2 (6 bases). The sample consisted of peripheral blood, taken on day 0 of AZD1222 vaccination. The TCR originated in an adult in good health. The CDR3 sequence is CASSGGASSYNEQFF. Written as DNA, the CDR3 is TGTGCCAGCTCAGGAGGGGCGAGCTCCTACAATGAGCAGTTCTTC.